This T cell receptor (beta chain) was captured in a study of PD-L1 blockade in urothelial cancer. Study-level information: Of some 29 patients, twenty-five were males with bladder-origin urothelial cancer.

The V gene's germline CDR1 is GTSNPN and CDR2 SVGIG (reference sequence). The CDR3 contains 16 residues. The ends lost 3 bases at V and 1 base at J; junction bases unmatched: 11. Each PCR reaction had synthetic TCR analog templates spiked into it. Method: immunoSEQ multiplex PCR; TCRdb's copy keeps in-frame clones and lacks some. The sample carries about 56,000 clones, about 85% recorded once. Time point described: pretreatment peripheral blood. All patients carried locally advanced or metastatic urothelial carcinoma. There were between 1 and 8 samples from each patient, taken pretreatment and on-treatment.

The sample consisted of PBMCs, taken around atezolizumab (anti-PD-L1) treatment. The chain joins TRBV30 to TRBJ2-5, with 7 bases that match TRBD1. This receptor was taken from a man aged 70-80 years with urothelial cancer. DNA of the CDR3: TGTGCCTGGAGCTCCGGCAGGGGGAGAGCCCAAGAGACCCAGTACTTC. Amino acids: CAWSSGRGRAQETQYF.